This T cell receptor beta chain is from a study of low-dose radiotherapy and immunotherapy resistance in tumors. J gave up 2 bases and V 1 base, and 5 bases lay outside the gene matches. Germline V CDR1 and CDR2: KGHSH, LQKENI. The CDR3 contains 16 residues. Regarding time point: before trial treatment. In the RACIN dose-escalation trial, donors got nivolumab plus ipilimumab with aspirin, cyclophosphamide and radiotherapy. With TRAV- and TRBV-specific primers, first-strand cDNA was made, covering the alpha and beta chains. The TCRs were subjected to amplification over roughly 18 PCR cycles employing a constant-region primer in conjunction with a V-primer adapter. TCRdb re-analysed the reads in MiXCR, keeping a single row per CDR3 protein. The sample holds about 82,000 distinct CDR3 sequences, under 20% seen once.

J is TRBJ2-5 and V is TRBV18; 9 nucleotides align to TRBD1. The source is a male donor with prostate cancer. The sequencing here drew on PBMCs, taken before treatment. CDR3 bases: TGTGCCAGCTCACCACGACCGGGACAGGGACAAGAGACCCAGTACTTC. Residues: CASSPRPGQGQETQYF.